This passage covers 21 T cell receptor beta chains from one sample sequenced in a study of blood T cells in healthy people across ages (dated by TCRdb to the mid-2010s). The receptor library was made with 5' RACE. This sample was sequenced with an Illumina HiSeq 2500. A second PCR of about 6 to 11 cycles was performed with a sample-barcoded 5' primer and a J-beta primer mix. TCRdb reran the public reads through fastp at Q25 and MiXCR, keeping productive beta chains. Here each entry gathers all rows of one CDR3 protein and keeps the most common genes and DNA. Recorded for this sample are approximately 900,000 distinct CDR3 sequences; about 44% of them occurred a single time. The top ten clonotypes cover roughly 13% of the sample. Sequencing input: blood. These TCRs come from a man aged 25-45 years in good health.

The CDR3 coding sequence is TGTGCCAGCAGCCAAGAACGGGACCAGCCCCAGCATTTT. Its protein product is CASSQERDQPQHF. V usage is TRBV3-1 and J usage is TRBJ1-5; tentative D call: TRBD1 (5 bases). CDR1 is LGHDT and CDR2 is YNNKEL in the germline V gene (reference sequence). The length of the CDR3 is 13 residues. V lost 0 bases and J 7 bases, leaving 7 bases between the germline ends.

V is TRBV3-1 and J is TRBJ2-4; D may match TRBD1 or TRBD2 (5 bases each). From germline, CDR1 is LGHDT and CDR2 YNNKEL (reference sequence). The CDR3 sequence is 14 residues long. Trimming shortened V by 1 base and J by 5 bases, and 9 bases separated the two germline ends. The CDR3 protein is CASSQAGLENIQYF. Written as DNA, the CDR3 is TGTGCCAGCAGCCAAGCGGGGCTCGAAAACATTCAGTACTTC. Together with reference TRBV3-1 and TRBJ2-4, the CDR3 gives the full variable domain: DTAVSQTPKYLVTQMGNDKSIKCEQNLGHDTMYWYKQDSKKFLKIMFSYNNKELIINETVPNRFSPKSPDKAHLNLHINSLELGDSAVYFCASSQAGLENIQYFGAGTRLSVL.

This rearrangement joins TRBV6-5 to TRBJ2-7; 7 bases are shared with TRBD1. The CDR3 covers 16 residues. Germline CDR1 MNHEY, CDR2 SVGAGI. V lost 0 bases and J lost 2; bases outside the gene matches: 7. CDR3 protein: CASSYSTTGTTYEQYF. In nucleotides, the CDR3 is TGTGCCAGCAGTTACTCGACGACAGGGACCACCTACGAGCAGTACTTC.

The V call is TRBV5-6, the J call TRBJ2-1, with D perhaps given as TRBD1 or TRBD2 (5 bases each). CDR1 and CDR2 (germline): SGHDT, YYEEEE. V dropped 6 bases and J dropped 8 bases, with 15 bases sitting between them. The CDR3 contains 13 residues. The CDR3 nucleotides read TGTGCCAGCAATGGACTGGGGGTCCATGAGCAGTTCTTC. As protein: CASNGLGVHEQFF.

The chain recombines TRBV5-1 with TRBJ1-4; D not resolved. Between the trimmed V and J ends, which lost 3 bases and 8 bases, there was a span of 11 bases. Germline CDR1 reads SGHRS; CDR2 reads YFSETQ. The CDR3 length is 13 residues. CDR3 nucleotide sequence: TGCGCCAGCAGCTCTAAAGGGTACGAAAAACTGTTTTTT. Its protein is CASSSKGYEKLFF.

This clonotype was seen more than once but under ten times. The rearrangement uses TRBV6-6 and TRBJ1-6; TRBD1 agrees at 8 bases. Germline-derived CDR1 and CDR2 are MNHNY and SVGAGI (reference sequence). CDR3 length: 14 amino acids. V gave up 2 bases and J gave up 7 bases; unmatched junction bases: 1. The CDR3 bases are TGTGCCAGCAGTTACGACAGGGGAAATTCACCCCTCCACTTT. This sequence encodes CASSYDRGNSPLHF.

CDR3 in DNA: TGCGCCAGCAGCCCCCGGGGCACAAGCTCCTACAATGAGCAGTTCTTC. Translation gives CASSPRGTSSYNEQFF. This chain uses TRBV5-1 with TRBJ2-1; either TRBD1 or TRBD2 may fit D (5 bases each). Germline assignment: CDR1 SGHRS and CDR2 YFSETQ. This CDR3 is 16 amino acids long. Trimming left V 4 bases short and J 0 bases short, with 14 bases between.

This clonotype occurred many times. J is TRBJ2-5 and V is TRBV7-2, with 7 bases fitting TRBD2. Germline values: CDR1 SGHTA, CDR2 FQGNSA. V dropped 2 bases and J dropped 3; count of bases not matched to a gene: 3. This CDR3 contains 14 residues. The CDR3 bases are TGTGCCAGCAGCTTACAGCGGGGCGAAGAGACCCAGTACTTC. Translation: CASSLQRGEETQYF.

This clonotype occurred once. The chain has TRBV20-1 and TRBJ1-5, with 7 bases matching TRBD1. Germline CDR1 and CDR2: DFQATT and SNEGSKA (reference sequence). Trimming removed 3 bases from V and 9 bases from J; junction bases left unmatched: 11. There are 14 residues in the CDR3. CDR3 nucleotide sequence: TGCAGTGCTAGGGCCGACAGGGCGCGGCGGCCCCAGCATTTT. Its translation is CSARADRARRPQHF.

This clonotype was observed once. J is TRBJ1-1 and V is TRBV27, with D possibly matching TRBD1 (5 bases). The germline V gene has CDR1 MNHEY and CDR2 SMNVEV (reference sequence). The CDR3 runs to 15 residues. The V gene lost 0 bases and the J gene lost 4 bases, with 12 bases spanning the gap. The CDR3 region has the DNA TGTGCCAGCAGTTTATCATGGGGGAGGGGCACTGAAGCTTTCTTT. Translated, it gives CASSLSWGRGTEAFF.

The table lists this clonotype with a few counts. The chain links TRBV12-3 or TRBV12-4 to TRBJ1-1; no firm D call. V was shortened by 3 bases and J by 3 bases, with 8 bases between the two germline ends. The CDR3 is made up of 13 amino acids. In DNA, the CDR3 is TGTGCCAGCAGTTTGAAAAGGGACACTGAAGCTTTCTTT. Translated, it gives CASSLKRDTEAFF.

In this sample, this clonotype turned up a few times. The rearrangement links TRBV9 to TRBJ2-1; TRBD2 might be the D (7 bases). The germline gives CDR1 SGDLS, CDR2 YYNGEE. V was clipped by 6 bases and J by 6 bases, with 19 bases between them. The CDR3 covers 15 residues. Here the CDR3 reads CASTRGGDISNEQFF. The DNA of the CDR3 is TGTGCCAGCACCCGAGGGGGGGATATTAGCAATGAGCAGTTCTTC.

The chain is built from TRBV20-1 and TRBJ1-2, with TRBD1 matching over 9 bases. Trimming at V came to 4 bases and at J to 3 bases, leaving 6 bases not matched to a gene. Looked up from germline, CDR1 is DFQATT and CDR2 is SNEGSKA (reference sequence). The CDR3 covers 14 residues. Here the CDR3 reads CSATLDRGDYGYTF. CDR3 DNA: TGCAGTGCTACCCTCGACAGGGGGGACTATGGCTACACCTTC.

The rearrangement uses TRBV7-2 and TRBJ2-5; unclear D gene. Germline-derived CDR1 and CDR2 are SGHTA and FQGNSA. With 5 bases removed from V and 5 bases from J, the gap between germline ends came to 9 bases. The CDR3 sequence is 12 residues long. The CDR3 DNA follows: TGTGCCAGCAGCGCTCTAACCGAGACCCAGTACTTC. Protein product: CASSALTETQYF.

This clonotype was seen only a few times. CDR3 in DNA: TGTGCCAGCAGCACCAAGCCCGGACAGTTCAAAGAGACCCAGTACTTC. Protein sequence: CASSTKPGQFKETQYF. The rearrangement links TRBV9 to TRBJ2-5; possibly TRBD1 for D (6 bases). The CDR3 runs to 16 residues. Germline V gene data show CDR1 as SGDLS and CDR2 as YYNGEE. V was pared by 4 bases and J by 3 bases, with 19 bases between.

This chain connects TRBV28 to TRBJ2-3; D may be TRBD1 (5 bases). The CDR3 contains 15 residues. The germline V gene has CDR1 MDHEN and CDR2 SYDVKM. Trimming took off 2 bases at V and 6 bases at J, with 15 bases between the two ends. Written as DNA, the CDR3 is TGTGCCAGCAGTTTAGTAGCAGGGATCCCCGATACGCAGTATTTT. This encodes CASSLVAGIPDTQYF. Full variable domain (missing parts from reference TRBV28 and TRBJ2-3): DVKVTQSSRYLVKRTGEKVFLECVQDMDHENMFWYRQDPGLGLRLIYFSYDVKMKEKGDIPEGYSVSREKKERFSLILESASTNQTSMYLCASSLVAGIPDTQYFGPGTRLTVL.

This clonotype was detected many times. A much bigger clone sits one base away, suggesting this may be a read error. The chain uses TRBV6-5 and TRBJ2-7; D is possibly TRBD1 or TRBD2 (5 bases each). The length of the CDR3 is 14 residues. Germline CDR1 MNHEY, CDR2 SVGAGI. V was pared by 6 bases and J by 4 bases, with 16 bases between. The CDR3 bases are TGTGCCAGCAGCTTCCGCGGGCAGGGTTACGAGCAGTACTTC. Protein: CASSFRGQGYEQYF.

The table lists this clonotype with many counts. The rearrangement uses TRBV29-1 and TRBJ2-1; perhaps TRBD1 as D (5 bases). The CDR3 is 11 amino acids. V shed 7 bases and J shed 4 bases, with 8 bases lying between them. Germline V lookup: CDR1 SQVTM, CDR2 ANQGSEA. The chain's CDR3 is CSADRYNEQFF. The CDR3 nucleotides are TGCAGCGCAGACAGATACAATGAGCAGTTCTTC.

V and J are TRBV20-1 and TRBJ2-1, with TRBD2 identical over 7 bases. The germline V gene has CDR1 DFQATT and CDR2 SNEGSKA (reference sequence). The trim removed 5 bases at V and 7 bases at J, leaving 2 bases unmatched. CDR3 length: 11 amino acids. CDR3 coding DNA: TGCAGTGCTCGGACTAGGAATGAGCAGTTCTTC. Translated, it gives CSARTRNEQFF.

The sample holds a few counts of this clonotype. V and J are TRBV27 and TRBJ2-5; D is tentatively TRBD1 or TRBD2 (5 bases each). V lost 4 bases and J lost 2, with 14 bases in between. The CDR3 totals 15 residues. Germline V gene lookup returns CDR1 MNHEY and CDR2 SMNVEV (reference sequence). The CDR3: CASSSRDLRQETQYF. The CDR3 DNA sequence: TGTGCCAGCAGTTCTCGGGACCTGAGGCAAGAGACCCAGTACTTC.

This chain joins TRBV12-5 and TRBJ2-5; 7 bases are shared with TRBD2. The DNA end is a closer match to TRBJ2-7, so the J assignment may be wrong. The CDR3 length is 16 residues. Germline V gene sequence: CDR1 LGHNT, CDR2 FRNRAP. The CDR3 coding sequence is TGTGCTAGTGGTTTGGGACCCTCCGCGGGACTATACGAGCAGTACTTC. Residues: CASGLGPSAGLYEQYF.